This entry lists 18 T cell receptor beta chains sequenced from one sample in a study of CXCR3-negative and CXCR3-positive naive CD8 T cells. Each TRB cDNA library was prepared by 5' RACE (with UMI labels). TCRdb reanalyzed the 5' RACE reads, giving one entry per CDR3 protein sequence and no DNA. This sample contains about 48,000 distinct CDR3 sequences. Input material: memory CD8+ T cells from blood. These receptors were collected from a human donor in good health. Some clones in this sample may be carry-over from other donors' samples.

J is TRBJ2-7 and V is TRBV25-1; TCRdb's D gene call, TRBD1, goes unchecked for lack of DNA. CDR3 length equals 13 residues. CDR1 is MGHDK and CDR2 is SYGVNS in the germline V gene. The CDR3 protein is CASSSGVHREQYF.

V usage is TRBV7-6 and J usage is TRBJ2-5; with no DNA, the TCRdb D assignment of TRBD1 cannot be verified. Germline V gives CDR1 SGHVS, CDR2 FNYEAQ. The CDR3 is 15 amino acids. CDR3 residues: CASSPETGTEETQYF.

The genes are TRBV12-3 or TRBV12-4 and TRBJ2-7; TCRdb's D gene call, TRBD1, goes unchecked for lack of DNA. The CDR3 spans 13 residues. This CDR3 reads CASSFRQGYEQYF.

The V gene is TRBV6-1, the J gene TRBJ2-7; TCRdb names TRBD1, which stays unverified in the absence of DNA. Germline V gene sequence: CDR1 MNHNS, CDR2 SASEGT. The CDR3 consists of 14 residues. The CDR3 protein is CASNSPGQGYEQYF.

This rearrangement joins TRBV29-1 to TRBJ2-7; TCRdb outputs TRBD1, but without DNA this stays unchecked. The length of the CDR3 is 12 residues. Germline assignment: CDR1 SQVTM and CDR2 ANQGSEA. The CDR3 here is CSAGDNHYEQYF.

The chain couples TRBV6-2 or TRBV6-3 to TRBJ2-5. The CDR3 loop spans 15 amino acids. Germline assignment: CDR1 MNHEY and CDR2 SVGEGT. The CDR3 protein is CASSYVTGFLETQYF.

The V gene is TRBV3-1, the J gene TRBJ2-1; TCRdb returns TRBD1, unconfirmable since there is no DNA. The CDR3 is 19 amino acids. The V gene's germline CDR1 is LGHDT and CDR2 YNNKEL (reference sequence). CDR3 sequence: CASSPKGQDAARSYNEQFF.

J is TRBJ2-1 and V is TRBV29-1. The CDR3 is 11 amino acids. CDR1 is SQVTM and CDR2 is ANQGSEA in the germline V gene. The CDR3 loop is CSVQGRNEQFF.

CDR3 sequence reads: CSAVEYPISSYEQYF. The rearrangement joins TRBV20-1 to TRBJ2-7. CDR1 is DFQATT and CDR2 is SNEGSKA in the germline V gene (reference sequence). The CDR3 covers 15 residues.

The chain employs TRBV7-2 and TRBJ2-7; TCRdb gives TRBD1 as the D gene, but with no DNA this cannot be confirmed. The length of the CDR3 is 14 residues. Germline V gives CDR1 SGHTA, CDR2 FQGNSA. The CDR3 region is CASSYLDSFYEQYF. The full variable domain, completed using reference TRBV7-2 and TRBJ2-7, is GAGVSQSPSNKVTEKGKDVELRCDPISGHTALYWYRQSLGQGLEFLIYFQGNSAPDKSGLPSDRFSAERTGGSVSTLTIQRTQQEDSAVYLCASSYLDSFYEQYFGPGTRLTVT.

V gene TRBV14 combines with J gene TRBJ2-7. This CDR3 spans 14 amino acids. Germline values: CDR1 SGHDN, CDR2 FVKESK. CDR3 protein: CASNLVAGPYEQYF.

The chain joins TRBV27 to TRBJ1-1. The CDR3 sequence is 11 residues long. CDR1 is MNHEY and CDR2 is SMNVEV in the germline V gene (reference sequence). The CDR3: CASSFSGSAFF.

The V and J genes are TRBV7-9 and TRBJ1-1; the TCRdb D gene call, TRBD1, has no DNA to confirm it. Per the germline V gene, CDR1 is SEHNR and CDR2 is FQNEAQ (reference sequence). CDR3 length: 13 amino acids. CDR3 region: CASSPPSYTEAFF.

The chain is built from TRBV7-9 and TRBJ2-1. CDR3 length equals 12 residues. CDR1 and CDR2 from the germline V gene are SEHNR and FQNEAQ (reference sequence). The CDR3 protein is CASSSLVNEQFF.

This chain joins TRBV25-1 and TRBJ1-1. This CDR3 region has 12 residues. The germline V gene encodes CDR1 MGHDK and CDR2 SYGVNS. The CDR3 region is CASSGGDTEAFF.

This rearrangement joins TRBV4-3 to TRBJ1-2. The length of the CDR3 is 13 residues. CDR1 is LGHNA, CDR2 YSLEER, per germline. The CDR3 protein is CASSTGSHYGYTF.

The chain joins TRBV7-9 to TRBJ2-7; there is no DNA to check the TCRdb D call of TRBD1. This CDR3 region has 15 residues. CDR1 is SEHNR and CDR2 is FQNEAQ in the germline V gene (reference sequence). The CDR3 reads CASSLGTGSLHEQYF.

This chain links TRBV7-3 with TRBJ2-3. Germline CDR1 reads SGHTA; CDR2 reads FQGTGA. The CDR3 is 14 amino acids. The chain's CDR3 is CASSLESQTETQYF.